The 4 T cell receptor beta chains below come from one sample, sequenced in a study of blood T cell repertoires in COVID-19. Generated by immunoSEQ multiplex PCR, the TCRdb table keeps only in-frame clones and is missing some. The data hold about 60,000 clones, with just under 85% observed a single time. Sequences were obtained from peripheral blood. All receptors come from a man aged 55 to 70 with acute or convalescent COVID-19.

The chain joins TRBV18 to TRBJ1-3, with D hard to call. The germline V gene has CDR1 KGHSH and CDR2 LQKENI. This CDR3 is built from 15 residues. The ends were cut back, 1 base at V and 1 base at J, with 8 bases in the middle. The CDR3: CASSPQGGSGNTIYF. In DNA, the CDR3 is TGTGCCAGCTCACCACAGGGAGGATCTGGAAACACCATATATTTT.

This CDR3 reads CASKGPGTSSRGAFF. The CDR3 nucleotides are TGTGCCAGCAAGGGGCCAGGGACATCATCACGGGGTGCTTTCTTT. The chain employs TRBV2 and TRBJ1-1; a weak D match, TRBD1 (6 bases). This CDR3 spans 15 amino acids. Trimming cost V 7 bases and J 11 bases, with 26 bases left between them. CDR1 is SNHLY, CDR2 FYNNEI, per germline. The full variable domain, with the rest looked up from reference TRBV2 and TRBJ1-1, is EPEVTQTPSHQVTQMGQEVILRCVPISNHLYFYWYRQILGQKVEFLVSFYNNEISEKSEIFDDQFSVERPDGSNFTLKIRSTKLEDSAMYFCASKGPGTSSRGAFFGQGTRLTVV.

The genes are TRBV19 and TRBJ2-2; tentatively, D is TRBD1 (6 bases). This CDR3 has 15 residues. V dropped 3 bases and J dropped 5 bases, with 13 bases sitting between them. CDR1 and CDR2 (germline): LNHDA, SQIVND (reference sequence). The CDR3 spells CASSMPGQGTGELFF. The CDR3 DNA reads TGTGCCAGTAGTATGCCGGGGCAGGGGACCGGGGAGCTGTTTTTT.

The CDR3 DNA sequence: TGTGCCAGCAGCTCGGGACAGGGGGCCATTAACTATGGCTACACCTTC. It is translated as CASSSGQGAINYGYTF. V gene TRBV7-9 combines with J gene TRBJ1-2, with 12 bases matching TRBD1. V lost 4 bases and J lost 1; bases outside the gene matches: 4. In germline, CDR1 is SEHNR, CDR2 FQNEAQ (reference sequence). The CDR3 contains 16 residues.